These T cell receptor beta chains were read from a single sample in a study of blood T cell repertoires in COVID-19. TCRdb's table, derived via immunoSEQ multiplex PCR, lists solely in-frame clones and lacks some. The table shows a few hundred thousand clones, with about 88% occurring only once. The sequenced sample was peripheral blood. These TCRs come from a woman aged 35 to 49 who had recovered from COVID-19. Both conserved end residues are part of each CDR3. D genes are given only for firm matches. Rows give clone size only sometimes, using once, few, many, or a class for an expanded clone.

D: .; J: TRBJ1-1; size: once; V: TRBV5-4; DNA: TGTGCCAGCAGCCCTGTAACGGACGTACGACAGGAAGCTTTCTTT; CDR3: CASSPVTDVRQEAFF
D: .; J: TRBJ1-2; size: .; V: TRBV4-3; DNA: TGCGCCAGCAGCCAAGGTCCCCAGGTCCGCTATGGCTACACCTTC; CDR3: CASSQGPQVRYGYTF
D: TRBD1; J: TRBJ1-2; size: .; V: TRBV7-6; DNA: TGTGCCAGCAGCTCGGGACAGGGGGAGGGCTACACCTTC; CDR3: CASSSGQGEGYTF
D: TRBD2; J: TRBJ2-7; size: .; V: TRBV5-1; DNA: TGCGCCAGCAGCTTGGGACTAGCGGGGGGTCCCTACGAGCAGTACTTC; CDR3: CASSLGLAGGPYEQYF
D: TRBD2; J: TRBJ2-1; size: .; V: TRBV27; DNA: TGTGCCAGCAGTTTACGGCTAGCGGGGGGACTCAATGAGCAGTTCTTC; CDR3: CASSLRLAGGLNEQFF
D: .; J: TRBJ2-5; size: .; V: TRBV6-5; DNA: TGTGCCAGCAGGAGCGGAATGGGGAAGACCCAGTACTTC; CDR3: CASRSGMGKTQYF
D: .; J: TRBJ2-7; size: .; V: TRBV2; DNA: TGTGCCAGCAGTGAATTAAAGCCACCCTTCTCCTACGAGCAGTACTTC; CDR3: CASSELKPPFSYEQYF
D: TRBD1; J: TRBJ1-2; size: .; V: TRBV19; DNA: TGTGCCAGTAGCCTAATACAGGGGCCCTATGGCTACACCTTC; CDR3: CASSLIQGPYGYTF
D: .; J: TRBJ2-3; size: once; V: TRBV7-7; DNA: TGTGCCAGCAGCTTAGGCGGGACTAGCACAGATACGCAGTATTTT; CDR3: CASSLGGTSTDTQYF
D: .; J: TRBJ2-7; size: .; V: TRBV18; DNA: TGTGCCAGCTCAAAAAGACAAGATCCAGGCGAGCAGTACTTC; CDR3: CASSKRQDPGEQYF
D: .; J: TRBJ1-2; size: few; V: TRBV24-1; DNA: TGTGCCACCAGTGATCCCCGGGGGAACTATGGCTACACCTTC; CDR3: CATSDPRGNYGYTF
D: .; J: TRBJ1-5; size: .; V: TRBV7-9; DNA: TGTGCCAGCAGCTTAGAAGCGGGGGAGAATCAGCCCCAGCATTTT; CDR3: CASSLEAGENQPQHF
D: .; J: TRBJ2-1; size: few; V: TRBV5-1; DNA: TGCGCCAGCAGCTTCGGGGGAATTAACAATGAGCAGTTCTTC; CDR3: CASSFGGINNEQFF
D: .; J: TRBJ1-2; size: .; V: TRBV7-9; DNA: TGTGCCAGCAGCTTAGAACAGGGCCACTTCTATGGCTACACCTTC; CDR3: CASSLEQGHFYGYTF
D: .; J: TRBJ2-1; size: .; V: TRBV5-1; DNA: TGCGCCAGCAGCTTGGTTGGAGTCCAACGCCATGAGCAGTTCTTC; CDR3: CASSLVGVQRHEQFF
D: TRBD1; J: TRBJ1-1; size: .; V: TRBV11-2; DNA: TGTGCCAGCACAGCCGACAGGGGGAAGACTGAAGCTTTCTTT; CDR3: CASTADRGKTEAFF
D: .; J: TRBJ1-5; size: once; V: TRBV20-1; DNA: TGCAGTGCTAGTCAGGGGACGATTCAGCCCCAGCATTTT; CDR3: CSASQGTIQPQHF
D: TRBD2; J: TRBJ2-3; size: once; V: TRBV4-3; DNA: TGCGCCAGCAGCTGGACTAGCGGGACAGATACGCAGTATTTT; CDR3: CASSWTSGTDTQYF
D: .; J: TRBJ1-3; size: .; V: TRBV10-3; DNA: TGTGCCATCGGTTCCAGGAACTCCTCTGGAAACACCATATATTTT; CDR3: CAIGSRNSSGNTIYF
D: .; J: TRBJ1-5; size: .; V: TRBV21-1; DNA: TGTGCCAGCAGGGACAGGGTCGTAAGCAATCAGCCCCAGCATTTT; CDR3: CASRDRVVSNQPQHF
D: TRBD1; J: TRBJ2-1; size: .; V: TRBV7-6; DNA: TGTGCCAGCAGCTTAGCGCTACCAGGGGGCTCCTACAATGAGCAGTTCTTC; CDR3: CASSLALPGGSYNEQFF
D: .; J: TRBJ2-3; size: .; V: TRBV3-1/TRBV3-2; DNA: TGTGCCAGCAGCCAAGGCGTGGGCTCCACAGATACGCAGTATTTT; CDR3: CASSQGVGSTDTQYF
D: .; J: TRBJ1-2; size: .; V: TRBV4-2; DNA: TGTGCCAGCAGCCGGGGGGGCGGACCAGGAGATGGCTACACCTTC; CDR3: CASSRGGGPGDGYTF
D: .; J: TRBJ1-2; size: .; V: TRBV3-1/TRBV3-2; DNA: TGTGCCAGCAGCCAAGTCGGGAAACCTTGGGGCTACACCTTC; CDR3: CASSQVGKPWGYTF
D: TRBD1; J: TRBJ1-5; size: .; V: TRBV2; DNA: TGTGCCAGCAGTCGGGACAGTAATCAGCCCCAGCATTTT; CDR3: CASSRDSNQPQHF
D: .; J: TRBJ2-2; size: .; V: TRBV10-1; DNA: TGCGCCAGCAGCCCGGGGGTAGGCGGGGAGCTGTTTTTT; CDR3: CASSPGVGGELFF
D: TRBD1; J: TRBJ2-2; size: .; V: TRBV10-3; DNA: TGTGCCGCTACACAGGGGAGCGACACCGGGGAGCTGTTTTTT; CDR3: CAATQGSDTGELFF